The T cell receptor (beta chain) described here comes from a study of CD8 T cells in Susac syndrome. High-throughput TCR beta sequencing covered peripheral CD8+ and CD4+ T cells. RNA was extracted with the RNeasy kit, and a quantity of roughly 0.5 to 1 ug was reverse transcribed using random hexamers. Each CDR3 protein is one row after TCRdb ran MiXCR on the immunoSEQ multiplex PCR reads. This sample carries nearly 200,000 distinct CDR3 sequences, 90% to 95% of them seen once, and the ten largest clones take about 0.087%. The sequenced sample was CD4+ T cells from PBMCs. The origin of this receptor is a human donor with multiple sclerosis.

The CDR3 here is CASSWDRDSPLHF. The CDR3 region has the DNA TGTGCCAGCAGTTGGGACAGAGATTCACCCCTCCACTTT. The chain combines TRBV28 with TRBJ1-6; 7 nucleotides align to TRBD1. The V gene's germline CDR1 is MDHEN and CDR2 SYDVKM. The CDR3 contains 13 residues. With 4 bases clipped from V and 8 bases from J, the junction kept 2 bases outside the gene matches.